This T cell receptor (beta chain) was obtained from a study of blood T cell repertoires in COVID-19. Study-wide background: Whether acute or convalescent, the COVID-19 samples came from the United States, Italy and Spain. T cells, B-cell-depleted T cells, or PBMCs supplied cDNA or gDNA.

V shed 5 bases and J shed 0 bases, with 10 bases lying between them. CDR3 length: 14 residues. Germline values: CDR1 MNHEY, CDR2 SVGAGI. Authors' methods: Reference gene primer amplification in the assay estimated nucleated cell counts. Profiling relied on immunoSEQ multiplex PCR, and the TCRdb table lists in-frame clones only, not all of them. Clone size and V and J calls were adopted from that table, with D and trimming inferred from the DNA. The sample lists around 300,000 clones; roughly 88% were seen once. This clonotype was sampled from a man aged 25 to 40 who had recovered from COVID-19. The sample comprised PBMCs or T cells enriched from blood (not recorded which). This chain joins TRBV6-5 and TRBJ1-2; D might be TRBD1 (5 bases). The CDR3 loop is CASSRQLANYGYTF. The CDR3 DNA is TGTGCCAGCAGTAGACAGTTAGCTAACTATGGCTACACCTTC.